Listed below are T cell receptor beta chains from one sample, sequenced in a study of sequential checkpoint blockade in melanoma. Libraries were prepared by immunoSEQ multiplex PCR; TCRdb keeps only in-frame clonotypes and omits some of them. This table holds roughly 9,600 clones, roughly 29% found once. The sample in question was tumor tissue (inferred from file names), obtained from a patient given nivolumab and ipilimumab in sequence. These receptors all stem from a human donor with melanoma. Each CDR3 is given with its conserved first and last residue. Fields, in order: clone size, V gene, D gene, CDR3 protein. A D gene is named only where the DNA matches it firmly. Clone sizes are given selectively: once, few, many, or a class where the clone is expanded.

few	TRBV11-3	-	CASSLDPRPGELFF
many	TRBV11-3	TRBD1	CASSSGTGSYGYTF
-	TRBV18	TRBD2	CASSPSSGSDTQYF
-	TRBV18	TRBD1	CASSPRTGNYGYTF
-	TRBV6-8	TRBD1	CACEGRDRYTEAFF
few	TRBV9	TRBD1	CASSRQGSGNTIYF
few	TRBV11-3	-	CASSLGGGEYNSPLHF
-	TRBV5-1	TRBD1	CASSPGQVEQETQYF
once	TRBV18	-	CATSTSGIRTYGYTF
medium-sized	TRBV6-8	-	CASAATGISPLHF
few	TRBV6-7	TRBD2	CASSEDTRGGLEYEQYF
-	TRBV9	-	CASKKDGAEAFF
few	TRBV7-2	TRBD1	CASTQTGDTEAFF
-	TRBV11-3	-	CASSLVGVFHEQFF
-	TRBV10-2	-	CASSETGGGYYNEQFF
-	TRBV18	-	CASSPPGRNEKLFF
-	TRBV12-5	-	CASGLFKGIGNTEAFF
-	TRBV5-1	-	CASSLAGSYNEQFF
-	TRBV6-8	TRBD1	CASSSQGGVNGYTF
-	TRBV11-3	-	CASSLEGYSNQPQHF
few	TRBV2	TRBD2	CASTASGGADTGELFF
few	TRBV28	TRBD1	CATNTRTGDPEAFF
-	TRBV18	TRBD2	CASSPPGGNPSYNEQFF
-	TRBV18	TRBD2	CASSPGIAGETRQFF
-	TRBV19	-	CASSIGWVEGGQPQHF
-	TRBV29-1	TRBD2	CSVEVAGVEDTQYF
-	TRBV10-2	-	CASSEFLGPMSSGNTIYF
-	TRBV6-8	-	CASRNPQSEQYF
-	TRBV5-1	-	CASSLGATRADTQYF
few	TRBV11-3	TRBD2	CASSLGLAGYTTDTQYF
medium-sized	TRBV28	-	CASSTGYNSPLHF
few	TRBV9	-	CASSDLGTEAFF
few	TRBV29-1	TRBD1	CSVRQGAHTEAFF
-	TRBV29-1	-	CSVPSTDIGETQYF
medium-sized	TRBV11-3	TRBD1	CASSSDRVPGNTIYF
-	TRBV6-8	-	CASSYSTDQETQYF
-	TRBV18	-	CASSPPVGQPQHF
-	TRBV11-3	-	CASSPDGRVNQPQHF
few	TRBV19	-	CASSIGRVTEAFF
-	TRBV28	-	CASSLLEGGGKTQYF
many	TRBV6-1	-	CASSEEWSSYNEQFF
many	TRBV11-3	-	CASSLGWLAGSLQETQYF
-	TRBV5-1	-	CASSLGGQDKPQHF
-	TRBV18	-	CASSPDSGIHGYTF
-	TRBV5-1	-	CASSPGTLNQPQHF
many	TRBV11-3	TRBD2	CASSLGSGGSGANVLTF
-	TRBV7-6	-	CASRESSRNSPLHF
-	TRBV28	-	CASSPLDRMNTEAFF
-	TRBV28	TRBD1	CASSFPRGETEAFF
-	TRBV19	-	CASTLGLAQFF
few	TRBV9	-	CASSARDFNQPQHF
many	TRBV9	TRBD1	CASSWTGDREEAFF
many	TRBV4-1	-	CASGVRKETQYF
few	TRBV6-8	-	CASSFTLSGGTEAFF
many	TRBV11-3	-	CASSHELKEDEQYF
few	TRBV9	-	CASSGGGVPHNEQFF
-	TRBV11-3	TRBD2	CASSSGLAGGQETQYF
many	TRBV11-3	-	CASRNLEGGTDTQYF
-	TRBV6-8	TRBD1	CASGVAGGIQTQYF